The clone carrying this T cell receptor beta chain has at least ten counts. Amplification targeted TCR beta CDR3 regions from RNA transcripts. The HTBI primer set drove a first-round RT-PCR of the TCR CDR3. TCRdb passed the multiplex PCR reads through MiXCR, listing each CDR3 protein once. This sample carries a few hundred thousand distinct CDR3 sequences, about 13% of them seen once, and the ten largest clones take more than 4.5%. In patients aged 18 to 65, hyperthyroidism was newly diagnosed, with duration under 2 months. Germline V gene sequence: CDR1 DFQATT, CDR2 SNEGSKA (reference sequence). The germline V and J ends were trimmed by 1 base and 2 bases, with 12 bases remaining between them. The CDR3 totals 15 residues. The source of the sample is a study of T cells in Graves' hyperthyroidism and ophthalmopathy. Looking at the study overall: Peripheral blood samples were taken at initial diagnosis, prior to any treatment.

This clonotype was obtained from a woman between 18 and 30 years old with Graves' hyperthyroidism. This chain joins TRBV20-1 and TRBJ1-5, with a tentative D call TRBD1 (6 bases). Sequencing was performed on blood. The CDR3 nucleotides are TGCAGTGCTAGAGGCCCGGGACAAGGCAATCAGCCCCAGCATTTT. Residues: CSARGPGQGNQPQHF.